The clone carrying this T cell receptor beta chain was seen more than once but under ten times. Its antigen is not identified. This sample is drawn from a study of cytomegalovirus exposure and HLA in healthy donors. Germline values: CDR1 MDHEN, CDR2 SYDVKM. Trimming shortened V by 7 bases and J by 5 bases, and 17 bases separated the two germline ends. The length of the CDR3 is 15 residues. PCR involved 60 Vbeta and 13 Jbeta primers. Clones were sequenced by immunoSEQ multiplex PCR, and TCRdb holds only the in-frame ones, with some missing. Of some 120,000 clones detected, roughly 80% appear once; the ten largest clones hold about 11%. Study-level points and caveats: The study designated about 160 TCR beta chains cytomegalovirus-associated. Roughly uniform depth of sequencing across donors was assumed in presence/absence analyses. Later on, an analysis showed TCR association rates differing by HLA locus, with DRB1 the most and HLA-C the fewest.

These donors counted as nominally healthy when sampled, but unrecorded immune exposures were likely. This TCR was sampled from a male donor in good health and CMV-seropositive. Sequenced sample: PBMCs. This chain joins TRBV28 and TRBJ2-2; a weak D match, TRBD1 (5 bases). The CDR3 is CASTPQGRSTGELFF. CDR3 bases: TGTGCCAGCACCCCGCAGGGAAGGTCTACCGGGGAGCTGTTTTTT.